The T cell receptor beta chain under discussion was sequenced for a study of T-cell reconstitution after alpha-beta-depleted transplantation in children. General study points: Reportedly, roughly two months post-transplant, alpha-beta T cells arose from several hundred expanded graft clones. Recipient T cells and thymic progenitors that survived gave rise to the high TCRbeta diversity observed at day 60 in some patients.

Using unique molecular identifiers, the investigators prepared the TCRbeta library. One entry per CDR3 protein, called by TCRdb with MiXCR from the PCR reads. The repertoire holds about 980,000 distinct CDR3 sequences, with around 30% as singletons. This clonotype was observed a handful of times. Its specificity is not known. Trimming stripped 4 bases from V and 0 bases from J, with 11 bases between. The CDR3 has 15 amino acids. Germline CDR1 SGHKS, CDR2 YYEKEE (reference sequence). The chain uses TRBV5-5 and TRBJ2-1; weak D call: TRBD2 (6 bases). The sequence was collected from a boy younger than two who had a stem cell transplant for SCID, so the T cells may come from the graft donor. Material: PBMCs, mostly from graft donor cells, obtained 360 days after TCRalphabeta/CD19-depleted stem cell transplant. CDR3 sequence (DNA): TGTGCCAGCAGCCTAGCGAGTGTCTCCTACAATGAGCAGTTCTTC. Residues: CASSLASVSYNEQFF.